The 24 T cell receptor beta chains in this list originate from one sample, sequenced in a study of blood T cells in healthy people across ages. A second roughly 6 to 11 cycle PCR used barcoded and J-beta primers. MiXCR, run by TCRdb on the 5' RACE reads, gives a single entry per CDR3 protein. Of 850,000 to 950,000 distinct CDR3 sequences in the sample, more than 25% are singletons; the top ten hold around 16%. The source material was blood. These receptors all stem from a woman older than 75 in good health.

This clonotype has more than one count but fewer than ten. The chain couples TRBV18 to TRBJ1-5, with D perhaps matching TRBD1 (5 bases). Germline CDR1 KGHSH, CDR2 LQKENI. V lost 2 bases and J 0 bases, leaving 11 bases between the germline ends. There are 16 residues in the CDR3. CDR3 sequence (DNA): TGTGCCAGCTCACCAGAGAGACAGAATAGCAATCAGCCCCAGCATTTT. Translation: CASSPERQNSNQPQHF.

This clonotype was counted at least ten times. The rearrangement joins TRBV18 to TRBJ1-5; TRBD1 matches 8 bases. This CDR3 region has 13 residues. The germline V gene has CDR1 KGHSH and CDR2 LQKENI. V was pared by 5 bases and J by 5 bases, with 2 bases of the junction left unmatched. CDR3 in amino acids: CASSATGDQPQHF. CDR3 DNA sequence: TGTGCCAGCTCAGCGACAGGGGATCAGCCCCAGCATTTT.

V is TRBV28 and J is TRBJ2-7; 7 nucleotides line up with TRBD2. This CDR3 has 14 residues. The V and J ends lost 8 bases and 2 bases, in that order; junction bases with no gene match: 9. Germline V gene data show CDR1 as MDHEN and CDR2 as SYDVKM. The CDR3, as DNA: TGTGCCAGCGGCCTCTCGGGGGGAACCTACGAGCAGTACTTC. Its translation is CASGLSGGTYEQYF.

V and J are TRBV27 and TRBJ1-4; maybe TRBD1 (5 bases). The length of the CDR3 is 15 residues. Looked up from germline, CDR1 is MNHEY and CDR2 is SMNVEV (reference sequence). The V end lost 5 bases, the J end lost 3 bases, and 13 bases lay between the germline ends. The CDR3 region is CASSQTGRSNEKLFF. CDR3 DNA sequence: TGTGCCAGCAGTCAGACGGGACGGTCTAATGAAAAACTGTTTTTT.

CDR3 sequence reads: CASSLEQGEAFF. The DNA of the CDR3 is TGCGCCAGCAGCTTGGAACAGGGTGAAGCTTTCTTT. The chain is built from TRBV5-1 and TRBJ1-1; tentatively, D is TRBD1 (6 bases). Germline V CDR1 and CDR2: SGHRS, YFSETQ. The length of the CDR3 is 12 residues. Trimming left V 0 bases short and J 7 bases short, with 7 bases between.

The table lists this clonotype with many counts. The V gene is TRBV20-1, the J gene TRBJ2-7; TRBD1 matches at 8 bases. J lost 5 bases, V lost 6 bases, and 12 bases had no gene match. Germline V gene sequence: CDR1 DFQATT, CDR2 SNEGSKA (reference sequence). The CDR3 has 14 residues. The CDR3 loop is CSAASRTGRNEQYF. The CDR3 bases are TGCAGTGCGGCGTCCCGGACAGGGCGAAACGAGCAGTACTTC.

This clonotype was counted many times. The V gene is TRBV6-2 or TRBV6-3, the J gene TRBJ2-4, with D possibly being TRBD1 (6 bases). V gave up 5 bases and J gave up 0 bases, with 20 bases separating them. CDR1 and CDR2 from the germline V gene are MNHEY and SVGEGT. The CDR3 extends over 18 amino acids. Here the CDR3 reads CASSDRQDRPLAKNIQYF. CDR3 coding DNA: TGTGCCAGCAGTGATCGACAAGACAGGCCTCTAGCCAAAAACATTCAGTACTTC.

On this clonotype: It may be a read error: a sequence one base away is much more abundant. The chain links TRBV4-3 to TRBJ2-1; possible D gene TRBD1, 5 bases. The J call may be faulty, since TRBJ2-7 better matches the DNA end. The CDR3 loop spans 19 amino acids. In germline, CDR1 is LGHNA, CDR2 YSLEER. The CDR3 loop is CASSQDLDQGPSSYNEQYF. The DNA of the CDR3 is TGCGCCAGCAGCCAAGACCTTGATCAGGGCCCCAGCTCCTACAATGAGCAGTACTTC.

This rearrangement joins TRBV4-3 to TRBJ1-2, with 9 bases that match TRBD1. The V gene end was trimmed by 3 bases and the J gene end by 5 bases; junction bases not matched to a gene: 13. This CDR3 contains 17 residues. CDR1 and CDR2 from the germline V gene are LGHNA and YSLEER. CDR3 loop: CASSHLFVRDREYGYTF. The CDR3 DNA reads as TGCGCCAGCAGCCACCTATTTGTGAGGGACAGGGAATATGGCTACACCTTC.

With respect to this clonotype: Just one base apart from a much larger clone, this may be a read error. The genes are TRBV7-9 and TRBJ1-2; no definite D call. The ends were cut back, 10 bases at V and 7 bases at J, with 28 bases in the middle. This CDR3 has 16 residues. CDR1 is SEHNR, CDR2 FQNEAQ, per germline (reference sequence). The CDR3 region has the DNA TGTGCCATCAAGCCGGAGACGTCGAGGAGCGGCTGTGGCTACACCTTC. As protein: CAIKPETSRSGCGYTF.

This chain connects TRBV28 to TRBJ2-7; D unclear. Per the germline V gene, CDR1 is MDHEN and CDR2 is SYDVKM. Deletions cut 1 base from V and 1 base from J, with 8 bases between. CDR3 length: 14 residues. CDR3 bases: TGTGCCAGCAGTTTATCAGTAGAGTCCTACGAGCAGTACTTC. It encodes CASSLSVESYEQYF.

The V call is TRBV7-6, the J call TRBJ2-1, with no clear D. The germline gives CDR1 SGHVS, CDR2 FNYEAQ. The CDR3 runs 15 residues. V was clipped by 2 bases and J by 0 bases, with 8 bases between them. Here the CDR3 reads CASSLTGFSYNEQFF. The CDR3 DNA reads TGTGCCAGCAGCTTAACCGGGTTCTCCTACAATGAGCAGTTCTTC. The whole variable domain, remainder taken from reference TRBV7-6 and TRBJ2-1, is GAGVSQSPRYKVTKRGQDVALRCDPISGHVSLYWYRQALGQGPEFLTYFNYEAQQDKSGLPNDRFSAERPEGSISTLTIQRTEQRDSAMYRCASSLTGFSYNEQFFGPGTRLTVL.

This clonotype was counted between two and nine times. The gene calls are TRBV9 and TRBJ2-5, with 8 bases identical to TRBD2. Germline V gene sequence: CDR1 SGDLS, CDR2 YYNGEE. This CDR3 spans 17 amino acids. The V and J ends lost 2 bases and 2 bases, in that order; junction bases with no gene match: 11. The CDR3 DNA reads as TGTGCCAGCAGCGTTGCGGGGGGCCGGGGATCTCAAGAGACCCAGTACTTC. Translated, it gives CASSVAGGRGSQETQYF.

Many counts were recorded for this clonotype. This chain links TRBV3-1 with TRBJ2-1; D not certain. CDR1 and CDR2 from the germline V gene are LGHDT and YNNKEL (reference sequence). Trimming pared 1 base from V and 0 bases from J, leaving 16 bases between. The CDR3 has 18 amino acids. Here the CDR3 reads CASSQGGVTQSSYNEQFF. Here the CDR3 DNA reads TGTGCCAGCAGCCAAGGTGGGGTGACTCAGAGCTCCTACAATGAGCAGTTCTTC.

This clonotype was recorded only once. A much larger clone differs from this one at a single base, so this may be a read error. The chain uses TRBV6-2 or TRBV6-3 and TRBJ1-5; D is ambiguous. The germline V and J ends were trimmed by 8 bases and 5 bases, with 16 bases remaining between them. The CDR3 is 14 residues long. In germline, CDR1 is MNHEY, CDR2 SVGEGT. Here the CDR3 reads CASEGGQAYQPQHF. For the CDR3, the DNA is TGTGCCAGCGAGGGTGGGCAGGCGTATCAGCCCCAGCATTTT.

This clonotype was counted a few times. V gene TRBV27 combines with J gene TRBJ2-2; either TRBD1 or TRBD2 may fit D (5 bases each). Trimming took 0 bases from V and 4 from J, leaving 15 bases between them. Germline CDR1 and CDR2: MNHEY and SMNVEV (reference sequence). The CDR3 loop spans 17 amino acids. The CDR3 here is CASSLSRDLRGTGELFF. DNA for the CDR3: TGTGCCAGCAGTTTATCTCGGGACCTCCGGGGCACCGGGGAGCTGTTTTTT.

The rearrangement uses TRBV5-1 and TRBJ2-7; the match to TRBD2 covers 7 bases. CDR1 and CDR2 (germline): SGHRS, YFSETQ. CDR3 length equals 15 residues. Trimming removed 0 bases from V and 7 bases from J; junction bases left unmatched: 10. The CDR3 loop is CASSLAGLPYNEQYF. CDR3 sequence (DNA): TGCGCCAGCAGCTTGGCGGGACTACCATACAATGAGCAGTACTTC. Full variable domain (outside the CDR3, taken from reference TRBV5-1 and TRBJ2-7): KAGVTQTPRYLIKTRGQQVTLSCSPISGHRSVSWYQQTPGQGLQFLFEYFSETQRNKGNFPGRFSGRQFSNSRSEMNVSTLELGDSALYLCASSLAGLPYNEQYFGPGTRLTVT.

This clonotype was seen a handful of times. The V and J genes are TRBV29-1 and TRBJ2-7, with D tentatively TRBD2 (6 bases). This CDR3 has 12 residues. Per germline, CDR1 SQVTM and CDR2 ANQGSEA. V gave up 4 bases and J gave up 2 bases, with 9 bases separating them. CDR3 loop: CSVATGAYEQYF. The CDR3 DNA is TGCAGCGTTGCCACGGGGGCCTACGAGCAGTACTTC.

In DNA form, the CDR3 reads TGTGCCAGCAGTTACGGGACAGGGGAATCACCCCTCCACTTT. Protein sequence: CASSYGTGESPLHF. The rearrangement uses TRBV6-5 and TRBJ1-6; 10 bases match TRBD1. After removal of 2 bases from V and 10 bases from J, the junction contained 2 bases not matched to a gene. Looked up from germline, CDR1 is MNHEY and CDR2 is SVGAGI. The CDR3 length is 14 residues.

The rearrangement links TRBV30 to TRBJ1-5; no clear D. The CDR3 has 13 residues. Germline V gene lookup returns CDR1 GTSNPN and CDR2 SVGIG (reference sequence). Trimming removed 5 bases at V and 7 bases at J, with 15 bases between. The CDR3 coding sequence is TGTGCCTGGTACCCCGGCCTCCAGCAGCCCCAGCATTTT. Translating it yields CAWYPGLQQPQHF.

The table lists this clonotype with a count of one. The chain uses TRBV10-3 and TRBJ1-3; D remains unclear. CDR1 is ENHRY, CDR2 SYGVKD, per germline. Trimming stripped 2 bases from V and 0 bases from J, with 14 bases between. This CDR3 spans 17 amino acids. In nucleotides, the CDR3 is TGTGCCATCAGTGAGACGGAATCTCCGGGCTCTGGAAACACCATATATTTT. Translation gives CAISETESPGSGNTIYF.

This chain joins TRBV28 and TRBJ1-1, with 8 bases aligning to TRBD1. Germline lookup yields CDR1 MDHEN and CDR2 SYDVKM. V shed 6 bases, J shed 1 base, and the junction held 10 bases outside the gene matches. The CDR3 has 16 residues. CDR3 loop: CASRGQDKVGNTEAFF. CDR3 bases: TGTGCCAGCAGGGGACAGGACAAAGTGGGGAACACTGAAGCTTTCTTT.

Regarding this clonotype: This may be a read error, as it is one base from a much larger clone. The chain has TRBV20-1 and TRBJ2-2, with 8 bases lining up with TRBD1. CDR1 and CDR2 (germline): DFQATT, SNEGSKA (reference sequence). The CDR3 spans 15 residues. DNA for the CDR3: TGCAGTGCTTCCAGGGGGCTGGCGTTCACCGGGGAGCGGTTTTTT. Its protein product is CSASRGLAFTGERFF.

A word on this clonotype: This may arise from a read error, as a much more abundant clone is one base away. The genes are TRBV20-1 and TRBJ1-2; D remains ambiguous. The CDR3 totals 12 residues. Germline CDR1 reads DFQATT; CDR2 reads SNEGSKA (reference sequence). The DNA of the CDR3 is TGCAGGGCTAGGGTGACCGTAGTGGGCTACACCTTC. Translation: CRARVTVVGYTF.